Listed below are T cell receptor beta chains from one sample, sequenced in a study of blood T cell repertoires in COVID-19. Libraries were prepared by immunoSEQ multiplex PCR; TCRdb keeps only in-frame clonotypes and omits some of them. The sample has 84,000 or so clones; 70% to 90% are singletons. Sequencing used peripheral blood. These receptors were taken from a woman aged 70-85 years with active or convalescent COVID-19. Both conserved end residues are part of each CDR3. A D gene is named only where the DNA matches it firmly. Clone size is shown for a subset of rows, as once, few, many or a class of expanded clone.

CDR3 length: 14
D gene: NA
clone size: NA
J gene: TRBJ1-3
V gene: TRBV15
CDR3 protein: CATRVEYSGNTIYF
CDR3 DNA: TGTGCCACCAGGGTAGAATACTCTGGAAACACCATATATTTT

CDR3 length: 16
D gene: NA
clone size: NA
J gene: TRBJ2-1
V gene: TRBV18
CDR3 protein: CASSPMALSSYNEQFF
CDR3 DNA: TGTGCCAGCTCCCCCATGGCCTTAAGCTCCTACAATGAGCAGTTCTTC

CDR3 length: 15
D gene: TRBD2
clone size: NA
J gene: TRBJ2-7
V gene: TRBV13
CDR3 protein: CASSLRRTSGRVQYF
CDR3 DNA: TGTGCCAGCAGCTTAAGGAGGACTAGCGGTCGGGTGCAGTACTTC

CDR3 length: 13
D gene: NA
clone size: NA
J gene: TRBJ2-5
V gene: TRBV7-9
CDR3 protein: CASSLDGPGIQYF
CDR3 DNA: TGTGCCAGCAGCTTAGATGGGCCGGGAATCCAGTACTTC

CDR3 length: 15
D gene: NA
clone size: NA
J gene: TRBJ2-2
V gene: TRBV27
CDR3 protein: CASSLLGGGTGELFF
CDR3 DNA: TGTGCCAGCAGTTTACTAGGGGGGGGCACCGGGGAGCTGTTTTTT

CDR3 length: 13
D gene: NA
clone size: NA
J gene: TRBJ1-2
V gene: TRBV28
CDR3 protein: CASSFPGNYGYTF
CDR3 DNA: TGTGCCAGCAGTTTCCCAGGGAACTATGGCTACACCTTC

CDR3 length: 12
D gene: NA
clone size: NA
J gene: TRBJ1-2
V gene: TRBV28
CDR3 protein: CASSWQGGGYTF
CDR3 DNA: TGTGCCAGCAGTTGGCAGGGCGGCGGCTACACCTTC

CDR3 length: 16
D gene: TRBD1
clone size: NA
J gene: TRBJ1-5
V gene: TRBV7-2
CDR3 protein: CASSLGQPYSNQPQHF
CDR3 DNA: TGTGCCAGCAGCCTGGGACAGCCTTATAGCAATCAGCCCCAGCATTTT

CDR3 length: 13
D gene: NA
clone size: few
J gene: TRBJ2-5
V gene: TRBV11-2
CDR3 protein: CASSLVNGETQYF
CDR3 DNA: TGTGCCAGCAGCTTAGTAAACGGAGAGACCCAGTACTTC

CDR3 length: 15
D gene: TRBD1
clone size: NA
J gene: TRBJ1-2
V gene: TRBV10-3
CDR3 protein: CAISEGGTDHYGYTF
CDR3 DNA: TGTGCCATCAGTGAGGGCGGGACAGACCACTATGGCTACACCTTC

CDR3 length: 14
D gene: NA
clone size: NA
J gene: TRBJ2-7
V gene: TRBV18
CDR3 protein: CASSPLLGPYEQYF
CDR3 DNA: TGTGCCAGCTCACCACTTCTGGGCCCCTACGAGCAGTACTTC

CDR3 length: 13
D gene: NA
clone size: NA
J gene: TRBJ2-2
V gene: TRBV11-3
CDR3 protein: CASSRQNTGELFF
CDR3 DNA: TGTGCCAGCAGCAGACAGAACACCGGGGAGCTGTTTTTT

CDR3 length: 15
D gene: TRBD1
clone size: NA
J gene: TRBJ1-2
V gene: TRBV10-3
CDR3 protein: CAIRPNTGQNYGYTF
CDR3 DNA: TGTGCCATCAGACCTAACACGGGACAGAACTATGGCTACACCTTC

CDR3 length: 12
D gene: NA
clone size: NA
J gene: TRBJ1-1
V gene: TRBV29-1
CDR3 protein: CSVDFQGSEAFF
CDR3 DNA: TGCAGCGTTGACTTCCAGGGGTCTGAAGCTTTCTTT

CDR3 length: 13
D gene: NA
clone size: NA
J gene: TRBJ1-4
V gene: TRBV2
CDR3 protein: CASSALTGEKLFF
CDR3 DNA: TGTGCCAGCAGTGCTCTCACAGGTGAAAAACTGTTTTTT

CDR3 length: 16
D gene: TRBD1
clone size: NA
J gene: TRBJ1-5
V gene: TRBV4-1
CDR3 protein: CASSQGPTGDHQPQHF
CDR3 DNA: TGCGCCAGCAGCCAAGGCCCGACAGGGGATCATCAGCCCCAGCATTTT

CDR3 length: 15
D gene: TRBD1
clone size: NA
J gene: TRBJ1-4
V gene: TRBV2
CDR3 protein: CASSGTGQYNEKLFF
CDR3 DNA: TGTGCCAGCAGTGGTACGGGACAGTATAATGAAAAACTGTTTTTT

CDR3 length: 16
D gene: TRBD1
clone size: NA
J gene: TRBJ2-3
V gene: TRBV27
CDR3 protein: CASSSEGQLSTDTQYF
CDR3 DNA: TGTGCCAGCAGTTCTGAGGGACAGCTTAGCACAGATACGCAGTATTTT

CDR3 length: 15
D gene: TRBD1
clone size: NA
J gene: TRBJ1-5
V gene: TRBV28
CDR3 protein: CASSPGTGWDQPQHF
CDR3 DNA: TGTGCCAGCAGCCCCGGGACAGGGTGGGATCAGCCCCAGCATTTT

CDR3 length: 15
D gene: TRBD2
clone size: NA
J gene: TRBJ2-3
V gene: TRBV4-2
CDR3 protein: CATSPGRGGEDTQYF
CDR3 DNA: TGTGCCACCTCGCCGGGGCGGGGGGGTGAAGATACGCAGTATTTT

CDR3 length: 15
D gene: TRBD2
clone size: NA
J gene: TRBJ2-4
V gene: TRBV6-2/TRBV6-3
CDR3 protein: CASSYQPGLQNIQYF
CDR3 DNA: TGTGCCAGCAGTTACCAGCCGGGACTACAAAACATTCAGTACTTC

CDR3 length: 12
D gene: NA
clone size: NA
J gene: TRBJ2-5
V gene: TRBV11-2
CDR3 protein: CASSSQRETQYF
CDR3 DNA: TGTGCCAGCAGCTCTCAGAGGGAGACCCAGTACTTC

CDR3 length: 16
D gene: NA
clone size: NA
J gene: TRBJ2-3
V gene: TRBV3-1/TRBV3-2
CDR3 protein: CASSQGLKGGTDTQYF
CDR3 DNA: TGTGCCAGCAGCCAAGGGCTGAAGGGGGGCACAGATACGCAGTATTTT

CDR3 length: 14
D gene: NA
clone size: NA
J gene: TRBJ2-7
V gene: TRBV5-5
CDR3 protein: CASRLPGASYEQYF
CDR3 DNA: TGTGCCAGCAGACTACCAGGGGCTTCCTACGAGCAGTACTTC